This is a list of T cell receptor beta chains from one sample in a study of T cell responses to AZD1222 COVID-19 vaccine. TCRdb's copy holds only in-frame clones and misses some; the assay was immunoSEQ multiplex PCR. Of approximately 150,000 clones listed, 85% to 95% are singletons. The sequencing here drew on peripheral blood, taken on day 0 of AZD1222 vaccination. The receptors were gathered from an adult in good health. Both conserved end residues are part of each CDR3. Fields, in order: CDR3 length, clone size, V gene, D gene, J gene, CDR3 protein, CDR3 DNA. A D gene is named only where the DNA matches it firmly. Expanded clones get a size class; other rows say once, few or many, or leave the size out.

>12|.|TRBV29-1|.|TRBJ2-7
CSVSLGTSEQYF
TGCAGCGTTTCGCTCGGGACCTCCGAGCAGTACTTC
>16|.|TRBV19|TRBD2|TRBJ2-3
CASSMGLAGGVATQYF
TGTGCCAGTAGTATGGGACTAGCGGGGGGGGTGGCTACGCAGTATTTT
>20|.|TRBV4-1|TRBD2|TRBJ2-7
CASSQDPREASGRLRGEQYF
TGCGCCAGCAGCCAAGACCCAAGGGAAGCTAGCGGGAGGTTGAGGGGGGAGCAGTACTTC
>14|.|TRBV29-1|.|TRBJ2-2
CSVESPSNTGELFF
TGCAGCGTTGAATCGCCTTCGAACACCGGGGAGCTGTTTTTT
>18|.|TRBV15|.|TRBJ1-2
CATSRVRTEILRYYGYTF
TGTGCCACCAGCAGAGTGCGGACCGAAATATTGAGGTACTATGGCTACACCTTC
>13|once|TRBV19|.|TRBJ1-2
CASKMRAGYGYTF
TGTGCCAGTAAAATGAGGGCAGGCTATGGCTACACCTTC
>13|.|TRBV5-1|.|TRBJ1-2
CASSLQGVNGYTF
TGCGCCAGCAGCTTACAAGGGGTAAATGGCTACACCTTC
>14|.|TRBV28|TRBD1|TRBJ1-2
CASSSPPGQYGYTF
TGTGCCAGCAGTTCCCCCCCGGGACAGTATGGCTACACCTTC
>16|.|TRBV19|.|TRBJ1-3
CASSPGGLGSGNTIYF
TGTGCCAGTAGTCCAGGAGGGCTCGGCTCTGGAAACACCATATATTTT
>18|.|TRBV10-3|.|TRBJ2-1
CATLETGRGSVFRNEQFF
TGTGCCACCCTTGAAACGGGCAGGGGTTCAGTTTTTCGTAATGAGCAGTTCTTC
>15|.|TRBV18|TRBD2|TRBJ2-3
CASSPWLAGTDTQYF
TGTGCCAGCTCACCATGGCTAGCGGGCACAGATACGCAGTATTTT
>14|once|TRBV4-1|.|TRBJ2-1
CASSQDYGASKQFF
TGCGCCAGCAGCCAAGACTACGGCGCGAGTAAGCAGTTCTTC
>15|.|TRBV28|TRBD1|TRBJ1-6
CASSLWGQGGSPLHF
TGTGCCAGCAGTTTATGGGGACAGGGAGGTTCACCCCTCCACTTT
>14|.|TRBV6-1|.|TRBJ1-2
CASSEAGGARGYTF
TGTGCCAGCAGTGAAGCAGGGGGGGCAAGGGGCTACACCTTC
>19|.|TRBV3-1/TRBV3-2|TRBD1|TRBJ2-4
CASSHLSRDRGLAKNIQYF
TGTGCCAGCAGCCACTTGTCCCGGGACAGGGGGCTAGCCAAAAACATTCAGTACTTC
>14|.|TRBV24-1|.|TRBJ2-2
CATSPRDLTGELFF
TGTGCCACCAGTCCCCGGGACCTTACCGGGGAGCTGTTTTTT
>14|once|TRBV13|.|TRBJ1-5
CASSLGRGVQPQHF
TGTGCCAGCAGCTTGGGTAGGGGGGTCCAGCCCCAGCATTTT
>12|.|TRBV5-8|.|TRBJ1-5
CASSLISQPQHF
TGTGCCAGCAGCTTGATAAGTCAGCCCCAGCATTTT
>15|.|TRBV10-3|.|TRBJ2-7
CAISESDPRLYEQYF
TGTGCCATCAGTGAGTCGGACCCGAGACTCTACGAGCAGTACTTC
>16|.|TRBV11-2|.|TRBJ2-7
CASSLSFAGEVYEQYF
TGTGCCAGCAGCTTATCTTTTGCCGGGGAGGTCTACGAGCAGTACTTC
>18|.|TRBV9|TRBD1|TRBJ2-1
CASSVASDRGRSYNEQFF
TGTGCCAGCAGCGTAGCCTCGGACAGGGGCAGATCCTACAATGAGCAGTTCTTC
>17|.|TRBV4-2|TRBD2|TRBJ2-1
CASSQDFAGVGYNEQFF
TGTGCCAGCAGCCAAGATTTCGCGGGAGTGGGGTACAATGAGCAGTTCTTC
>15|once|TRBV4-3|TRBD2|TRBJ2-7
CASSQDLGLADEQYF
TGCGCCAGCAGCCAAGACCTTGGACTAGCGGACGAGCAGTACTTC
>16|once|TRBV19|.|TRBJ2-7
CASTAHGVAPSYEQYF
TGTGCCAGTACAGCCCACGGGGTGGCCCCCTCCTACGAGCAGTACTTC
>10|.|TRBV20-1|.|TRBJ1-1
CSASEIEAFF
TGCAGTGCTAGTGAGATTGAAGCTTTCTTT
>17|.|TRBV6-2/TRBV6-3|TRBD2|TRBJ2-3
CASSYHWLAGDTDTQYF
TGTGCCAGCAGTTACCATTGGCTAGCGGGGGACACAGATACGCAGTATTTT
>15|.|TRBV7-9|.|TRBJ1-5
CASSLAIGEGQPQHF
TGTGCCAGCAGCTTAGCGATCGGGGAAGGTCAGCCCCAGCATTTT
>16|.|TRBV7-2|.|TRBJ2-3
CASSLSGVTAGGTQYF
TGTGCCAGCAGCTTAAGTGGAGTGACAGCCGGAGGTACGCAGTATTTT
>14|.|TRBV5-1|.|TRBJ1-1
CASSLGGRSTEAFF
TGCGCCAGCAGCTTGGGGGGGAGATCCACTGAAGCTTTCTTT
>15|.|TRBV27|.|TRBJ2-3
CASSFGGRFTDTQYF
TGTGCCAGCAGTTTTGGGGGCAGGTTCACAGATACGCAGTATTTT
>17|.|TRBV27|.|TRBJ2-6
CASATPGTFSGANVLTF
TGTGCCAGCGCAACTCCCGGGACGTTCTCTGGGGCCAACGTCCTGACTTTC
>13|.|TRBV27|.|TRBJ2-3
CASSLWDTDTQYF
TGTGCCAGCAGTTTATGGGACACAGATACGCAGTATTTT
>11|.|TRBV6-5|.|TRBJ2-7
CASSYGSEQYF
TGTGCCAGCAGTTACGGAAGCGAGCAGTACTTC
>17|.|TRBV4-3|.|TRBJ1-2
CASSQDGAGQFSYGYTF
TGCGCCAGCAGCCAAGATGGGGCGGGACAATTCTCCTATGGCTACACCTTC
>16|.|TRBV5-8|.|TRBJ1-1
CASSLDRASASLEAFF
TGTGCCAGCAGCTTGGATAGGGCGTCCGCGTCCCTTGAAGCTTTCTTT
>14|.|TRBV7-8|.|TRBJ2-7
CASSSRTEDYEQYF
TGTGCCAGCAGCTCCCGGACAGAGGACTACGAGCAGTACTTC
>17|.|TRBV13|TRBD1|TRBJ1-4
CASSSIGSRQGTEKLFF
TGTGCCAGCAGCTCAATAGGGAGTCGACAGGGGACTGAAAAACTGTTTTTT
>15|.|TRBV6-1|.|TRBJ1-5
CASSERPGSNQPQHF
TGTGCCAGCAGTGAGCGCCCAGGTAGCAATCAGCCCCAGCATTTT
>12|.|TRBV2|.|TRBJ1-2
CASRGSHYGYTF
TGTGCCAGCAGAGGCAGCCACTATGGCTACACCTTC
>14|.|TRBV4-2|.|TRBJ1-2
CASSQDWGTYGYTF
TGTGCCAGCAGCCAAGATTGGGGGACTTATGGCTACACCTTC
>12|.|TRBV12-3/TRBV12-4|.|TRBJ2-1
CASSLGVDEQFF
TGTGCCAGCAGTTTGGGAGTCGATGAGCAGTTCTTC
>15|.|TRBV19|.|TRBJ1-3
CASSGRWSSGNTIYF
TGTGCCAGTAGTGGGCGGTGGAGCTCTGGAAACACCATATATTTT
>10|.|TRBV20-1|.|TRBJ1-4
CSAADEKLFF
TGCAGTGCCGCAGATGAAAAACTGTTTTTT
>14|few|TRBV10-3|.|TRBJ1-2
CAISESGPNYGYTF
TGTGCCATCAGTGAGTCGGGCCCTAACTATGGCTACACCTTC
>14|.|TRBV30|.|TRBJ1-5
CAWSKDSINQPQHF
TGTGCCTGGAGTAAAGATTCCATCAATCAGCCCCAGCATTTT
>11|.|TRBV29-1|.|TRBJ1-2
CSVARTYGYTF
TGCAGCGTTGCCAGGACCTATGGCTACACCTTC
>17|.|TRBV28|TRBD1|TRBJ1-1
CASLSLVWTGGNTEAFF
TGTGCCAGCCTGAGCTTGGTGTGGACAGGGGGGAACACTGAAGCTTTCTTT
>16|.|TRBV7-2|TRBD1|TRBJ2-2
CASSLAGTGVLGELFF
TGTGCCAGCAGTTTAGCCGGGACAGGGGTCCTCGGGGAGCTGTTTTTT
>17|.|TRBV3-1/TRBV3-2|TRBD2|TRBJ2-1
CASSRTSGGASYNEQFF
TGTGCCAGCAGCCGGACTAGCGGGGGGGCTTCCTACAATGAGCAGTTCTTC
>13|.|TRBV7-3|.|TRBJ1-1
CASSLTVNTEAFF
TGTGCCAGCAGCTTAACGGTGAACACTGAAGCTTTCTTT
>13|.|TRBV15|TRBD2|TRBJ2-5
CATSREASGGPNF
TGTGCCACCAGCAGAGAGGCTAGCGGGGGACCGAACTTC
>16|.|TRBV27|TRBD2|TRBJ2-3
CASSLSPREGTDTQYF
TGTGCCAGCAGTTTATCCCCCCGGGAGGGCACAGATACGCAGTATTTT
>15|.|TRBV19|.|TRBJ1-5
CASIPRGDSNQPQHF
TGTGCCAGTATCCCGAGGGGGGATAGCAATCAGCCCCAGCATTTT
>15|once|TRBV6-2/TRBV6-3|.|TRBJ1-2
CASSYSGLATGGYTF
TGTGCCAGCAGTTACTCGGGTCTCGCAACGGGCGGCTACACCTTC
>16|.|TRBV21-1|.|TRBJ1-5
CASSKVRGFGNQPQHF
TGTGCCAGCAGCAAAGTTCGGGGATTCGGCAATCAGCCCCAGCATTTT
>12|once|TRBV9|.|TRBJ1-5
CASSVAGGPQHF
TGTGCCAGCAGCGTAGCCGGGGGGCCCCAGCATTTT
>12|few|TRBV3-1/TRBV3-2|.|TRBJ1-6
CASSQAGKTLHF
TGTGCCAGCAGCCAGGCCGGGAAAACCCTCCACTTT
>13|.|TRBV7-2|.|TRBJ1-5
CASSLEQGQPQHF
TGTGCCAGCAGCTTAGAACAGGGTCAGCCCCAGCATTTT
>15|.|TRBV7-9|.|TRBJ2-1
CASRGGEGNYNEQFF
TGTGCCAGCAGGGGAGGAGAGGGCAACTACAATGAGCAGTTCTTC